At least ten counts were recorded for the clone carrying this TCR beta chain. Sorted naive CD8 T cells were those defined as CD8+CD4-CCR7+CD45RA+. CDR3 size: 14 residues. Germline V gene lookup returns CDR1 MGHDK and CDR2 SYGVNS. Trimming shortened V by 2 bases and J by 4 bases, and 11 bases separated the two germline ends. The entry originates in a study of molecular identifiers for immune sequencing clone quantification. Libraries of bulk TCR were made by previously described methods (with listed TCR primers). TCRdb reprocessed the PCR reads with MiXCR, giving one entry per CDR3 protein. Of 300,000 to 400,000 distinct CDR3 sequences in the sample, roughly 24% were seen once.

Material: naive CD8+ T cells from blood, with Jurkat cell RNA spiked in. Subset here: FACS-sorted CD8+CD4-CCR7+CD45RA+ naive T cells. This clonotype was sampled from a human donor in good health. Some libraries in this study had Jurkat cell RNA spiked in. This chain connects TRBV25-1 to TRBJ1-1; maybe TRBD1 (5 bases). Here the CDR3 DNA reads TGTGCCAGCAGTGAAAATGGAGGGGTCACTGAAGCTTTCTTT. This encodes CASSENGGVTEAFF.